This T cell receptor (beta chain) was obtained from a study of blood T cell repertoires in COVID-19. Study details: COVID-19 samples, acute and convalescent, were from the United States, Italy and Spain.

Some clones are missing from TCRdb's copy, which holds only in-frame ones; the method was immunoSEQ multiplex PCR. The sample records roughly 90,000 clones, about 80% being singletons. This CDR3 contains 14 residues. The V gene's germline CDR1 is MNHGY and CDR2 SVAAGI. V lost 5 bases and J 3 bases, leaving 14 bases between the germline ends. V and J are TRBV6-9 and TRBJ2-7; tentative D call: TRBD1 (5 bases). The clonotype was recovered from a woman in her 70s with acute or convalescent COVID-19. The sequenced sample consisted of peripheral blood. CDR3 loop: CASSREGVVYEQYF. CDR3 bases: TGTGCCAGCAGTAGGGAAGGGGTCGTCTACGAGCAGTACTTC.